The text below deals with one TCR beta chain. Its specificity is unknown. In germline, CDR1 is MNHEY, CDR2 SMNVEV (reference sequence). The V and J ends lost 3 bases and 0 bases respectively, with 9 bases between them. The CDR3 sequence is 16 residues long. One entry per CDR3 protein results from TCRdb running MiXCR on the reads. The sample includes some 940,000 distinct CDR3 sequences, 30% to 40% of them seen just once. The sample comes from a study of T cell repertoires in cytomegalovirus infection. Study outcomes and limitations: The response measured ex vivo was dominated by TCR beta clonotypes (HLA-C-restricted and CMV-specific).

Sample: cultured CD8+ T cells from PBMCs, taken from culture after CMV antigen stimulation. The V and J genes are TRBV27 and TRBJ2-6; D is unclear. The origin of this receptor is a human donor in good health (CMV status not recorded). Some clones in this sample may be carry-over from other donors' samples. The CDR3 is CASSFGRISGANVLTF. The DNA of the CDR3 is TGTGCCAGCAGTTTCGGCAGGATCTCTGGGGCCAACGTCCTGACTTTC.